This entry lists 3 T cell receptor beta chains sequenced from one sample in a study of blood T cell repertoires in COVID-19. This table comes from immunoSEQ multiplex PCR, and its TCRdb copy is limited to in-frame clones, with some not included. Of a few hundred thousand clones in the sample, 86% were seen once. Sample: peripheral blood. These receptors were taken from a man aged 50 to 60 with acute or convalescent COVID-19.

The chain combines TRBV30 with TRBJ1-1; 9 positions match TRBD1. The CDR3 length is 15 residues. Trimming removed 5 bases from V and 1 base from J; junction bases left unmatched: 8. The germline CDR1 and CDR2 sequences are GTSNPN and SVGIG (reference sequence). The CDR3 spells CAWGNRGLGNTEAFF. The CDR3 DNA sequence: TGTGCCTGGGGAAACAGGGGGCTGGGGAACACTGAAGCTTTCTTT.

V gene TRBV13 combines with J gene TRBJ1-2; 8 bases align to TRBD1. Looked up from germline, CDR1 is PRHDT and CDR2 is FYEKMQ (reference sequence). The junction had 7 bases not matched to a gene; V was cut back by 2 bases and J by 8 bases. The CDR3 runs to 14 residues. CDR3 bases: TGTGCCAGCAGCTTATTCCAGGGGGCGAGAGGCTACACCTTC. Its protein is CASSLFQGARGYTF.

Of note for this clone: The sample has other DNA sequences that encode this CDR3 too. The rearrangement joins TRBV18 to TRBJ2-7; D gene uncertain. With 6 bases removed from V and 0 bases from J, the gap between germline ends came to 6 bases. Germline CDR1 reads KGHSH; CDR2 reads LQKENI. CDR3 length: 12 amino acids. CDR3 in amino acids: CASSPSSYEQYF. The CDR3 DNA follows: TGTGCCAGCTCCCCCAGCTCCTACGAGCAGTACTTC.